This TCR beta chain was obtained from a study of control samples from healthy donors and cancer patients. TCRdb's copy holds only in-frame clones and misses some; the assay was immunoSEQ multiplex PCR. The repertoire holds 120,000 to 150,000 clones, more than 85% seen once, with 3.2% in the top ten. In regard to this clone: The sample contains more than one DNA sequence encoding this CDR3.

The germline V gene has CDR1 KGHDR and CDR2 SFDVKD. The CDR3 is 14 amino acids. After removal of 4 bases from V and 5 bases from J, the junction contained 3 bases not matched to a gene. The chain couples TRBV24-1 to TRBJ1-2; 10 bases fit TRBD1. Sequences were obtained from blood. This receptor was taken from a man under 40 in good health. CDR3 region: CATSDQGQGYGYTF. CDR3 DNA: TGTGCCACCAGTGACCAGGGACAGGGGTATGGCTACACCTTC.